The 20 T cell receptor beta chains below come from one sample, sequenced in a study of response to subunit inactivated influenza vaccine. TCRdb used MiXCR to reprocess the RT-PCR reads, holding one entry per CDR3 protein. Altogether approximately 570,000 distinct CDR3 sequences are present, under 9% being singletons, with the ten largest covering 10% to 15%. This specimen consisted of PBMCs from blood, obtained roughly 24 months after vaccination. These receptors came from a man between 50 and 69 years old who received an inactivated influenza vaccine.

V usage is TRBV7-9 and J usage is TRBJ2-7; D possibly corresponds to TRBD2 (5 bases). Trimming stripped 1 base from V and 6 bases from J, with 16 bases between. Germline lookup yields CDR1 SEHNR and CDR2 FQNEAQ (reference sequence). The length of the CDR3 is 15 residues. In DNA form, the CDR3 reads TGTGCCAGCAGCTTAGTGTCTGGACTCGTGGGCGAGCAGTACTTC. It is translated as CASSLVSGLVGEQYF.

As for this clonotype: It may be a read error: a sequence one base away is much more abundant. This sequence joins TRBV4-2 and TRBJ1-2; a weak D match, TRBD1 (5 bases). Per germline, CDR1 LGHNA and CDR2 YNFKEQ. The CDR3 totals 14 residues. CDR3 in DNA: TGTGCCGGCAGCCAAGACCAGGGTACCTATGGCTACACCTTC. Translating it yields CAGSQDQGTYGYTF.

V usage is TRBV20-1 and J usage is TRBJ2-2, with D hard to call. V lost 3 bases and J lost 6, with 8 bases in between. The CDR3 is 12 amino acids. CDR1 DFQATT and CDR2 SNEGSKA come from the germline V gene (reference sequence). CDR3 nucleotides: TGCAGTGCTAGTAACTCGCCCGGGGAGCTGTTTTTT. Residues: CSASNSPGELFF.

This clonotype was observed at least ten times. The chain links TRBV6-2 or TRBV6-3 to TRBJ2-4; possible D gene TRBD1, 6 bases. There are 17 residues in the CDR3. Germline CDR1 reads MNHEY; CDR2 reads SVGEGT. V lost 4 bases and J 3 bases, leaving 19 bases between the germline ends. CDR3 coding DNA: TGTGCCAGCAGTTCGAGGGAGAGGGGGTTGCTCAAAAACATTCAGTACTTC. It is translated as CASSSRERGLLKNIQYF.

This clonotype was counted at least ten times. This chain's CDR3 is CASRISQGSGYNEQFF. Written as DNA, the CDR3 is TGTGCCAGCAGAATCTCCCAGGGGTCGGGATACAATGAGCAGTTCTTC. V is TRBV12-3 or TRBV12-4 and J is TRBJ2-1; D perhaps matches TRBD1 (6 bases). There are 16 residues in the CDR3. Trimming stripped 6 bases from V and 4 bases from J, with 19 bases between.

This chain joins TRBV4-1 and TRBJ2-5; TRBD2 is a possible D gene (5 bases). The germline V gene encodes CDR1 MGHRA and CDR2 YSYEKL. The CDR3 spans 15 residues. The V gene lost 0 bases and the J gene lost 5 bases, with 13 bases spanning the gap. The CDR3: CASSQDHSWEETQYF. CDR3 in DNA: TGCGCCAGCAGCCAAGATCACTCTTGGGAGGAGACCCAGTACTTC.

J is TRBJ1-2 and V is TRBV20-1; TRBD1 matches at 7 bases. CDR1 is DFQATT, CDR2 SNEGSKA, per germline (reference sequence). With V trimmed by 6 bases and J by 1 base, 11 bases remained unmatched. The CDR3 sequence is 15 residues long. The CDR3 loop reads CSAPPRDSYNYGYTF. CDR3 DNA sequence: TGCAGTGCCCCGCCCCGGGACAGCTATAACTATGGCTACACCTTC.

In its sample, this clonotype was seen a few times. The CDR3 loop is CASSETGLTHNEQFF. The CDR3 region has the DNA TGTGCCAGCAGCGAAACAGGTTTGACCCACAATGAGCAGTTCTTC. The V gene is TRBV9, the J gene TRBJ2-1; D is possibly TRBD1 (5 bases). V lost 3 bases to trimming and J lost 5 bases, with 15 bases between them. The CDR3 length is 15 residues. The germline V gene encodes CDR1 SGDLS and CDR2 YYNGEE.

Only a few counts were recorded for this clonotype. This chain connects TRBV4-2 to TRBJ2-4; 12 bases fit TRBD1. CDR3 length: 18 residues. V lost 0 bases to trimming and J lost 2 bases; unmatched junction nucleotides: 5. Germline V lookup: CDR1 LGHNA, CDR2 YNFKEQ. The CDR3 loop is CASSQEGTGGESKNIQYF. The CDR3 region has the DNA TGTGCCAGCAGCCAAGAAGGGACAGGGGGCGAGTCCAAAAACATTCAGTACTTC.

Worth noting for this clonotype: This may stem from a read error, because a much larger clone lies one nucleotide away. The chain is built from TRBV15 and TRBJ2-7; D remains ambiguous. The CDR3 is made up of 13 amino acids. V was clipped by 5 bases and J by 3 bases, with 11 bases between them. Germline V gene sequence: CDR1 LNHNV, CDR2 YYDKDF (reference sequence). This CDR3 is CATSPFWGYEQYF. The CDR3 bases are TGTGCCACCAGCCCTTTTTGGGGCTACGAGCAGTACTTC.

This clonotype was recorded a few times. The CDR3 loop reads CASSLTAGQPQHF. The CDR3 region has the DNA TGTGCCAGCAGCTTGACGGCAGGGCAGCCCCAGCATTTT. The rearrangement joins TRBV5-8 to TRBJ1-5; a weak D match, TRBD1 (5 bases). V was pared by 1 base and J by 7 bases, with 9 bases between. Germline V gives CDR1 SGHTS, CDR2 YDEGEE. The CDR3 is made up of 13 amino acids.

Many counts were recorded for this clonotype. V and J are TRBV7-3 and TRBJ2-1, with 8 bases identical to TRBD2. The CDR3 is made up of 16 amino acids. CDR1 SGHTA and CDR2 FQGTGA come from the germline V gene. The trim removed 3 bases at V and 7 bases at J, leaving 11 bases unmatched. The CDR3 is CASSFSGTRILNEQFF. CDR3 DNA sequence: TGTGCCAGCAGCTTCTCCGGGACTAGGATATTGAATGAGCAGTTCTTC.

This clonotype was seen many times. The chain carries TRBV5-5 and TRBJ2-2; D ambiguous. V was clipped by 0 bases and J by 7 bases, with 10 bases between them. There are 14 residues in the CDR3. Germline V lookup: CDR1 SGHKS, CDR2 YYEKEE (reference sequence). The CDR3, as DNA: TGTGCCAGCAGCTTGGCCTCGTACGGCGGGGAGCTGTTTTTT. Amino acids: CASSLASYGGELFF.

V gene TRBV4-2 combines with J gene TRBJ1-5; unclear D gene. The CDR3 runs to 16 residues. V was trimmed by 4 bases and J by 0 bases, leaving 13 bases between them. Germline assignment: CDR1 LGHNA and CDR2 YNFKEQ. Here the CDR3 DNA reads TGTGCCAGCAGCCCGCTGCCGTGGTCTAGCAATCAGCCCCAGCATTTT. It encodes CASSPLPWSSNQPQHF.

This clonotype showed up many times. This sequence joins TRBV7-9 and TRBJ2-3, with D possibly matching TRBD1 (5 bases). The length of the CDR3 is 14 residues. V was pared by 4 bases and J by 2 bases, with 10 bases between. Looked up from germline, CDR1 is SEHNR and CDR2 is FQNEAQ (reference sequence). This CDR3 is CASSSRTYTDTQYF. As DNA, the CDR3 is TGTGCCAGCAGCTCCCGGACATACACAGATACGCAGTATTTT.

In the case of this clonotype: A much bigger clone sits one base away, suggesting this may be a read error. J is TRBJ2-1 and V is TRBV24-1; 8 bases line up with TRBD1. CDR1 is KGHDR, CDR2 SFDVKD, per germline. The CDR3 loop spans 15 amino acids. The CDR3 DNA sequence: TGTGCCACCAGCGTACCCGGGACAGGCCGCAATGAGCAGTTATTC. It yields the protein CATSVPGTGRNEQLF.

About this clonotype itself: A much larger clone sits a single nucleotide away, making a read error possible. As the CDR3 is not closed by the conserved phenylalanine or tryptophan, this likely results from a read error. The genes are TRBV6-2 or TRBV6-3 and TRBJ2-3; no firm D call. Trimming shortened V by 2 bases and J by 4 bases, and 10 bases separated the two germline ends. The CDR3 covers 14 residues. CDR1 is MNHEY, CDR2 SVGEGT, per germline. CDR3 sequence reads: CASSYRTVADTQYS. CDR3 nucleotides: TGTGCCAGCAGTTACAGGACCGTTGCAGATACGCAGTATTCT.

This clonotype came up a few times. The V and J genes are TRBV12-3 or TRBV12-4 and TRBJ2-3, with 9 positions matching TRBD2. V shed 0 bases and J 3 bases; nucleotides not matched to a gene: 13. The CDR3 has 19 amino acids. The CDR3 DNA is TGTGCCAGCAGTTTAGCGGCTCTTTGGCGGGAGGGCCTTACAGATACGCAGTATTTT. It translates to CASSLAALWREGLTDTQYF.

This clonotype was picked up a small number of times. The CDR3 nucleotides read TGCGCCAGCAGCTGGGGGGACAGGGAAGGAGAAAAACTGTTTTTT. It translates to CASSWGDREGEKLFF. This chain connects TRBV5-1 to TRBJ1-4, with 9 bases fitting TRBD1. The germline V gene encodes CDR1 SGHRS and CDR2 YFSETQ. The length of the CDR3 is 15 residues. The V segment lost 3 bases and the J segment 8 bases; nucleotides outside the gene matches: 8.

This clonotype was seen only a few times. The V gene is TRBV20-1, the J gene TRBJ2-5; no clear D. The V gene's germline CDR1 is DFQATT and CDR2 SNEGSKA (reference sequence). The CDR3 covers 12 residues. V was cut by 1 base and J by 5 bases, with 8 bases left in between. CDR3 DNA: TGCAGTGCTAGAGTGGGCCCGGAGACCCAGTACTTC. Translating gives CSARVGPETQYF.